The table lists the clone carrying this T cell receptor beta chain with a count of one. Profiled with immunoSEQ multiplex PCR; TCRdb holds only in-frame clones, not every one. The repertoire holds about 220,000 clones, with just under 95% as singletons. The CDR3 loop spans 18 amino acids. Germline values: CDR1 MNHNS, CDR2 SASEGT. Trimming removed 2 bases from V and 9 bases from J, with 26 bases in between. The data stem from a study of control samples from healthy donors and cancer patients. The rearrangement uses TRBV6-1 and TRBJ2-1, with D tentatively TRBD1 (5 bases). Sequenced sample: blood. The TCR sequence derives from a man aged 45-65 years in good health. The CDR3: CASSENKSAGRIRTEQFF. The CDR3 DNA follows: TGTGCCAGCAGTGAAAATAAGTCGGCAGGGCGGATTAGGACTGAGCAGTTCTTC.